One sample yielded the 22 T cell receptor beta chains listed below, sequenced in a study of Graves' ophthalmopathy and Graves' hyperthyroidism. Amplification of TCR beta CDR3 regions used RNA transcripts. The workflow started with a first-round RT-PCR run with HTBI primers and then moved on to a second-round multiplex PCR. TCRdb used MiXCR to reprocess the multiplex PCR reads, holding one entry per CDR3 protein. The sample includes approximately 700,000 distinct CDR3 sequences, roughly 39% seen only once; the top ten take more than 2.5%. The specimen was peripheral blood. All receptors derive from an adult man with Graves' ophthalmopathy.

The rearrangement links TRBV25-1 to TRBJ2-7; TRBD1 is a possible D gene (5 bases). Deletions cut 11 bases from V and 2 bases from J, with 16 bases between. Germline V gene data show CDR1 as MGHDK and CDR2 as SYGVNS. This CDR3 is built from 13 residues. The CDR3 region has the DNA TGTGCCTGGAGTGTAGGACACCCCTACGAGCAGTACTTC. Its protein product is CAWSVGHPYEQYF.

This clonotype was counted many times. V usage is TRBV20-1 and J usage is TRBJ1-1; the D is unclear. Germline V CDR1 and CDR2: DFQATT, SNEGSKA (reference sequence). The length of the CDR3 is 14 residues. CDR3: CRGSRGIGNTEAFF. In DNA form, the CDR3 reads TGCAGAGGCTCGAGAGGGATCGGGAACACTGAAGCTTTCTTT.

Of note for this clonotype: Possible read error: a much larger clone is one base away. The V and J genes are TRBV19 and TRBJ2-6, with unresolved D. Germline values: CDR1 LNHDA, CDR2 SQIVND (reference sequence). Trimming cost V 7 bases and J 0 bases, with 10 bases left between them. This CDR3 contains 15 residues. The CDR3 DNA reads as TGTGCCAGTAAACCGGGCCTCTCTGGGGCCAACGTCCTGACTTTC. Protein sequence: CASKPGLSGANVLTF.

At least ten counts were recorded for this clonotype. This rearrangement joins TRBV7-3 to TRBJ2-5; 8 bases agree with TRBD2. The CDR3 has 16 amino acids. J was trimmed by 1 base and V by 6 bases; bases with no gene match: 10. Germline V gene data show CDR1 as SGHTA and CDR2 as FQGTGA. The CDR3 nucleotides are TGTGCCAGCAGTTACGGGGGGGAGGGCCTCCAAGAGACCCAGTACTTC. It is translated as CASSYGGEGLQETQYF.

The CDR3 DNA is TGTGCCAGTAGCCCGGACAGGACGGGATCACCCCTCCACTTT. This translates into CASSPDRTGSPLHF. This rearrangement joins TRBV19 to TRBJ1-6, with 7 nucleotides matching TRBD1. V gave up 6 bases and J gave up 10 bases; unmatched junction bases: 9. Germline CDR1 and CDR2: LNHDA and SQIVND (reference sequence). This CDR3 comprises 14 residues.

With regard to this clonotype: A much larger clone differs by one base, so this may be a read error. V and J are TRBV5-1 and TRBJ1-2; D not certain. Germline-derived CDR1 and CDR2 are SGHRS and YFSETQ. CDR3 size: 17 residues. Trimming removed 0 bases at V and 3 bases at J, with 18 bases between. In nucleotides, the CDR3 is TGCGCCAGCAGCTTGGACAGTAGCCCCGACCCCTACTATGGCTACACCTTC. The encoded protein is CASSLDSSPDPYYGYTF.

At least ten counts were recorded for this clonotype. The chain couples TRBV10-3 to TRBJ1-5; no firm D call. The V and J ends lost 3 bases and 3 bases respectively, with 6 bases between them. Looked up from germline, CDR1 is ENHRY and CDR2 is SYGVKD. This CDR3 comprises 13 residues. The CDR3 sequence: CAISEENNQPQHF. The DNA for the CDR3 is TGTGCCATCAGTGAAGAAAACAATCAGCCCCAGCATTTT.

DNA for the CDR3: TGCAGTGCTAGCGGACTAGCGGGAGGACGAGAGCAGTACTTC. It encodes CSASGLAGGREQYF. This chain joins TRBV20-1 and TRBJ2-7; 14 bases are a match to TRBD2. Losses at the gene ends were 3 bases for V and 7 bases for J; bases not matched to a gene: 5. CDR1 and CDR2 (germline): DFQATT, SNEGSKA (reference sequence). The CDR3 extends over 14 amino acids.

This clonotype was counted ten times or more. V usage is TRBV10-3 and J usage is TRBJ1-4, with unresolved D. V gave up 2 bases and J gave up 7 bases, with 11 bases separating them. This CDR3 has 14 residues. Germline V lookup: CDR1 ENHRY, CDR2 SYGVKD. This CDR3 is CAISETPVPEKLFF. The CDR3 coding sequence is TGTGCCATCAGTGAGACGCCGGTTCCTGAAAAACTGTTTTTT.

On this clonotype: A much larger clone sits a single nucleotide away, making a read error possible. This chain links TRBV2 with TRBJ1-2; D is unclear. V shed 6 bases and J shed 8 bases, with 19 bases lying between them. The germline CDR1 and CDR2 sequences are SNHLY and FYNNEI. The CDR3 totals 14 residues. CDR3 DNA sequence: TGTGCCAGCAGGGAAAGTTTGAACGGCCCCGGCTACACCTTC. It is translated as CASRESLNGPGYTF.

This clonotype occurred many times. The V call is TRBV2, the J call TRBJ1-6; the D is unclear. Trimming took off 1 base at V and 6 bases at J, with 10 bases between the two ends. The CDR3 covers 15 residues. Germline V gene lookup returns CDR1 SNHLY and CDR2 FYNNEI. This CDR3 reads CASSEGPGSNSPLHF. CDR3 DNA sequence: TGTGCCAGCAGTGAAGGCCCGGGGAGTAATTCACCCCTCCACTTT. The variable domain in full, completed from reference TRBV2 and TRBJ1-6, reads EPEVTQTPSHQVTQMGQEVILRCVPISNHLYFYWYRQILGQKVEFLVSFYNNEISEKSEIFDDQFSVERPDGSNFTLKIRSTKLEDSAMYFCASSEGPGSNSPLHFGNGTRLTVT.

This clonotype was picked up a small number of times. The V gene is TRBV12-3 or TRBV12-4, the J gene TRBJ2-2; tentatively, D is TRBD1 (6 bases). There are 15 residues in the CDR3. The ends were cut back, 4 bases at V and 1 base at J, with 10 bases in the middle. The CDR3 loop is CASSYRDKNTGELFF. CDR3 DNA sequence: TGTGCCAGCAGTTACCGGGACAAGAACACCGGGGAGCTGTTTTTT.

Comments on this clonotype: A much more abundant neighbour one base away suggests this may be a read error. The genes are TRBV9 and TRBJ1-1; no clear D. Trimming pared 0 bases from V and 5 bases from J, leaving 8 bases between. Germline CDR1 and CDR2: SGDLS and YYNGEE. The length of the CDR3 is 13 residues. CDR3 in amino acids: CASSVEWATEAFF. The CDR3, as DNA: TGTGCCAGCAGCGTAGAGTGGGCAACTGAAGCTTTCTTT.

On this clonotype itself: It may be a read error: a sequence one base away is much more abundant. This CDR3 is CASGAHEAYGYTF. In nucleotides, the CDR3 is TGTGCCAGCGGAGCACATGAGGCGTATGGCTACACCTTC. This rearrangement joins TRBV7-3 to TRBJ1-2; D not resolved. V was trimmed by 8 bases and J by 5 bases, leaving 15 bases between them. This CDR3 is built from 13 residues. In germline, CDR1 is SGHTA, CDR2 FQGTGA.

This clonotype was seen many times. The chain carries TRBV15 and TRBJ1-4; unclear D gene. Deletions cut 0 bases from V and 6 bases from J, with 8 bases between. Germline assignment: CDR1 LNHNV and CDR2 YYDKDF (reference sequence). CDR3 size: 14 residues. The DNA of the CDR3 is TGTGCCACCAGCAGAGATTTGCAGGATGAAAAACTGTTTTTT. Translated, it gives CATSRDLQDEKLFF.

This clonotype was observed a few times. This chain uses TRBV25-1 with TRBJ2-7; the match to TRBD1 covers 11 bases. Losses at the gene ends were 2 bases for V and 3 bases for J; bases not matched to a gene: 3. The CDR3 covers 15 residues. The germline V gene has CDR1 MGHDK and CDR2 SYGVNS. The DNA for the CDR3 is TGTGCCAGCAGTGAACGGGGGACAGGGGGCTACGAGCAGTACTTC. Encoded protein: CASSERGTGGYEQYF.

This clonotype was seen more than once but under ten times. The chain joins TRBV27 to TRBJ2-5, with TRBD1 as a possible D gene (6 bases). The length of the CDR3 is 14 residues. Trimming stripped 0 bases from V and 7 bases from J, with 12 bases between. Germline values: CDR1 MNHEY, CDR2 SMNVEV (reference sequence). CDR3 nucleotide sequence: TGTGCCAGCAGTTTATCGTACCGAGGGGGGACCCAGTACTTC. It translates to CASSLSYRGGTQYF.

The CDR3 DNA sequence: TGTGCCAGCAAGGTCCGGCTCTACGAGCAGTACTTC. This translates into CASKVRLYEQYF. The chain is built from TRBV6-5 and TRBJ2-7, with D uncertain. The CDR3 contains 12 residues. Germline assignment: CDR1 MNHEY and CDR2 SVGAGI. With 7 bases removed from V and 3 bases from J, the gap between germline ends came to 10 bases.

This clonotype was detected many times. This chain links TRBV5-8 with TRBJ2-5; D unresolved. V gave up 3 bases and J gave up 2 bases, with 11 bases separating them. This CDR3 spans 14 amino acids. Per the germline V gene, CDR1 is SGHTS and CDR2 is YDEGEE. As DNA, the CDR3 is TGTGCCAGCAGCTCACCGGGCCGACAAGAGACCCAGTACTTC. Its translation: CASSSPGRQETQYF.

This rearrangement joins TRBV13 to TRBJ2-7; D may be TRBD1 or TRBD2 (6 bases each). Per germline, CDR1 PRHDT and CDR2 FYEKMQ (reference sequence). This CDR3 contains 14 residues. Between the trimmed V and J ends, which lost 5 bases and 2 bases, there was a span of 13 bases. CDR3 residues: CASSRGGTTYEQYF. The CDR3, as DNA: TGTGCCAGCAGCCGAGGGGGGACCACCTACGAGCAGTACTTC.

This clonotype was detected only a few times. V is TRBV6-2 or TRBV6-3 and J is TRBJ1-1; the D gene is possibly TRBD1 (5 bases). Germline CDR1 MNHEY, CDR2 SVGEGT. V was cut by 6 bases and J by 5 bases, with 16 bases left in between. The CDR3 contains 14 residues. The CDR3 DNA follows: TGTGCCAGCAGCCCCGTAAGGGGTAGGACTGAAGCTTTCTTT. Protein: CASSPVRGRTEAFF.

In its sample, this clonotype was seen many times. V usage is TRBV6-5 and J usage is TRBJ2-5; tentative D call: TRBD1 (6 bases). Germline V lookup: CDR1 MNHEY, CDR2 SVGAGI. Trimming cost V 2 bases and J 12 bases, with 13 bases left between them. CDR3 size: 12 residues. CDR3 protein: CASSYPSDSKYF. The DNA of the CDR3 is TGTGCCAGCAGTTACCCCTCGGACAGCAAGTACTTC.